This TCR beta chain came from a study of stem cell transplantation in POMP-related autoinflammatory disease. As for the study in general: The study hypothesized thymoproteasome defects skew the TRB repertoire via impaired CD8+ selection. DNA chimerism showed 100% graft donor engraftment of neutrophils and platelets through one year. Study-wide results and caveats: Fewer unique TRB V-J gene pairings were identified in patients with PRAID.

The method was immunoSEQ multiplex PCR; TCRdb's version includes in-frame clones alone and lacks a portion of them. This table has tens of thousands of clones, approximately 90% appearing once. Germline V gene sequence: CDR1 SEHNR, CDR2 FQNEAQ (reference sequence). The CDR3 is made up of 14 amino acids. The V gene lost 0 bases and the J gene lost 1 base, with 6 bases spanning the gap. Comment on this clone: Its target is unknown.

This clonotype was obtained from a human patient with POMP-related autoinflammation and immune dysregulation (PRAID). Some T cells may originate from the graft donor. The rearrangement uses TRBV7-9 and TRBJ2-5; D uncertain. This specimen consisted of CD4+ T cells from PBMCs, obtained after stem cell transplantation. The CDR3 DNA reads TGTGCCAGCAGCTTAGCGGGCCGCCAAGAGACCCAGTACTTC. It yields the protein CASSLAGRQETQYF.